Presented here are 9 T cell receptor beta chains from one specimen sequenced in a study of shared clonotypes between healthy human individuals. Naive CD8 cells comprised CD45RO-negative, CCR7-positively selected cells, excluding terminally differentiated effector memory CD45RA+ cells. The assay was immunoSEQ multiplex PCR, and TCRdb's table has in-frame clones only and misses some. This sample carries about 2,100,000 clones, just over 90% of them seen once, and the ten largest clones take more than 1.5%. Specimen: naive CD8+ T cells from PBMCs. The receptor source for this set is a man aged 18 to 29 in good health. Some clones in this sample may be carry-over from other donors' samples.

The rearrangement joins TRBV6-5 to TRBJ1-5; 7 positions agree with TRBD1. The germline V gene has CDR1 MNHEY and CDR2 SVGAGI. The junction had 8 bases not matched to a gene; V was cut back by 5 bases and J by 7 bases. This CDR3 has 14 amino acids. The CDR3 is CASSPTGVRQPQHF. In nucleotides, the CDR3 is TGTGCCAGCAGTCCTACAGGGGTTAGGCAGCCCCAGCATTTT.

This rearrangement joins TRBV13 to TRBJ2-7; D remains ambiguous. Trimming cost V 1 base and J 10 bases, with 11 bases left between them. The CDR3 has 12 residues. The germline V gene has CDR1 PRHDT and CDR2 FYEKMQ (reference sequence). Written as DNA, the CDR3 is TGTGCCAGCAGCTTAGAAAGGCAAGCACAGTACTTC. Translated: CASSLERQAQYF.

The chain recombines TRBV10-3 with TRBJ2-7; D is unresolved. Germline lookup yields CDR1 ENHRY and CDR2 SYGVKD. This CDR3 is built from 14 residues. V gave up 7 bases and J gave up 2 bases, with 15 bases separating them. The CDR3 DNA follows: TGTGCCATCATTGACGGCTCCTACACCTACGAGCAGTACTTC. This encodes CAIIDGSYTYEQYF.

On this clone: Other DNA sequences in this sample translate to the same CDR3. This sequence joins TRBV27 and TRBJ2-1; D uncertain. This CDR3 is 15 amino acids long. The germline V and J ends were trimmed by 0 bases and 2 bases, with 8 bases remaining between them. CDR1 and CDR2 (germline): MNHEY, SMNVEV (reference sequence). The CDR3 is CASSLSQVPYNEQFF. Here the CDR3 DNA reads TGTGCCAGCAGTTTATCACAAGTCCCCTACAATGAGCAGTTCTTC.

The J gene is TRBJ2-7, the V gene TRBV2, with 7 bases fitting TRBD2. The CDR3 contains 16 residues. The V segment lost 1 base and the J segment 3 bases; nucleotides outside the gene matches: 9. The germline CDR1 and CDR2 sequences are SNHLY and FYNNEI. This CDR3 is CASSEGPSGTNYEQYF. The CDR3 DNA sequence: TGTGCCAGCAGTGAAGGCCCTAGCGGTACCAACTACGAGCAGTACTTC.

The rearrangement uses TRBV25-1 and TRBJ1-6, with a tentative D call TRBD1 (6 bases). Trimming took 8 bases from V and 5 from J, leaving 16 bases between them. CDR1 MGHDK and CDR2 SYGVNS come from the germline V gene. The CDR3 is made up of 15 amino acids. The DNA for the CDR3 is TGTGCCAGCTCTCTCGGGGACAACGATAATTCACCCCTCCACTTT. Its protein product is CASSLGDNDNSPLHF.

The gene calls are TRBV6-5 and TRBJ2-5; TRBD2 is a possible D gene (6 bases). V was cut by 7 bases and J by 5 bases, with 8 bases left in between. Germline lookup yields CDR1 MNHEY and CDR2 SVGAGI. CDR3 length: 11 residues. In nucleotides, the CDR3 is TGTGCCAGCATTGGGGGGGAGACCCAGTACTTC. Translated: CASIGGETQYF.

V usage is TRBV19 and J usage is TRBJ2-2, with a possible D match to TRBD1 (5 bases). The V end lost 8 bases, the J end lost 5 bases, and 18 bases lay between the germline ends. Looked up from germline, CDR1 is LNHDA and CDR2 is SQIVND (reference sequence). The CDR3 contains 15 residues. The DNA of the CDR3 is TGTGCCAGTTCCCTTCCTAGGGGCAGAACCGGGGAGCTGTTTTTT. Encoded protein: CASSLPRGRTGELFF.

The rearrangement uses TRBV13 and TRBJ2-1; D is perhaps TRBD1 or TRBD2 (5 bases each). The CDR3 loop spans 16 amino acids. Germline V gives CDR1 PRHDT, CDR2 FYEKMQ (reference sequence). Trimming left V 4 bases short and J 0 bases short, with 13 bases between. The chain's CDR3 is CASSSRGVSSYNEQFF. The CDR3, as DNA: TGTGCCAGCAGCTCGAGGGGCGTAAGCTCCTACAATGAGCAGTTCTTC.